The entry below gives a single T cell receptor beta chain sequence along with its context. The source of the sample is a study of blood T cell repertoires in COVID-19. Study in general: Samples taken during acute and convalescent COVID-19 were collected in the United States, Italy and Spain. T cells, B-cell-depleted T cells, or PBMCs provided the cDNA or gDNA that served as material.

Original data processing: Amplification from reference gene primers served as the basis for estimated nucleated cell counts. This table comes from immunoSEQ multiplex PCR, and its TCRdb copy is limited to in-frame clones, with some not included. V and J calls and clone size are copied from that table; D and trimming were computed from the DNA. Among 150,000 to 200,000 clones listed, 82% were seen once. CDR1 SGDLS and CDR2 YYNGEE come from the germline V gene. V was clipped by 0 bases and J by 4 bases, with 13 bases between them. The CDR3 has 16 residues. V is TRBV9 and J is TRBJ1-4; maybe TRBD1 (5 bases). Specimen: peripheral blood. The clonotype originates from a woman older than 75 with acute or convalescent COVID-19. The CDR3 DNA follows: TGTGCCAGCAGCGTAGGGGTGTCGGGGGGTAATGAAAAACTGTTTTTT. It encodes CASSVGVSGGNEKLFF.